The next 11 T cell receptor beta chains were all read from a single sample in a study of vaccination and CD4 T cells after COVID-19. Cultured CD4+ T cell DNA was sequenced using the Oncomine TCR Beta short-read assay. One entry per CDR3 protein, called by TCRdb with MiXCR from the PCR reads. The sample has some 7,200 distinct CDR3 sequences; roughly two fifths are singletons. This sample's treatment: roughly ten-day PBMC culture with coronavirus spike peptide pools or control peptides (ViraFEST assay). An unexposed donor provided the CD4+ T cells, which were collected before the COVID-19 pandemic (2011-2018). The antigens these receptors bind are not known. Sequenced: CD4+ T cells from blood, cultured in vitro. These receptor sequences come from a human donor in good health.

This clonotype has a handful of counts. V and J are TRBV7-9 and TRBJ1-3, with 10 bases fitting TRBD1. The V gene end was trimmed by 1 base and the J gene end by 0 bases; junction bases not matched to a gene: 3. Germline V gene lookup returns CDR1 SEHNR and CDR2 FQNEAQ (reference sequence). This CDR3 is 17 amino acids long. The CDR3 sequence is CASSLGQGAASGNTIYF. In nucleotides, the CDR3 is TGTGCCAGCAGCTTAGGACAGGGGGCAGCCTCTGGAAACACCATATATTTT.

This clonotype was picked up a small number of times. The chain recombines TRBV6-5 with TRBJ1-1, with D tentatively TRBD1 (6 bases). Germline V gene sequence: CDR1 MNHEY, CDR2 SVGAGI. V was cut by 4 bases and J by 3 bases, with 18 bases left in between. The CDR3 loop spans 16 amino acids. As DNA, the CDR3 is TGTGCCAGCAGTTTGGCTAGAGGGGGACTTTACACTGAAGCTTTCTTT. Residues: CASSLARGGLYTEAFF.

This clonotype was detected only a few times. The rearrangement joins TRBV20-1 to TRBJ2-3; 11 nucleotides align to TRBD2. With 6 bases clipped from V and 3 bases from J, the junction kept 8 bases outside the gene matches. The CDR3 loop spans 15 amino acids. Germline CDR1 is DFQATT and CDR2 is SNEGSKA (reference sequence). In nucleotides, the CDR3 is TGCAGTGCCCTGCTTGGGACTAGCGGAACAGATACGCAGTATTTT. Protein sequence: CSALLGTSGTDTQYF.

This clonotype was counted a few times. The chain recombines TRBV6-1 with TRBJ1-6, with 8 bases lining up with TRBD1. The CDR3 has 16 residues. Germline loops: CDR1 MNHNS, CDR2 SASEGT. The V and J ends lost 5 bases and 4 bases, in that order; junction bases with no gene match: 7. The CDR3 DNA follows: TGTGCCAGCAGTACGGACAGGGCTCTTTATAATTCACCCCTCCACTTT. Translation gives CASSTDRALYNSPLHF.

There are a few counts of this clonotype. This chain uses TRBV6-1 with TRBJ1-2; D might be TRBD1 (6 bases). V gave up 5 bases and J gave up 2 bases, with 15 bases separating them. The germline gives CDR1 MNHNS, CDR2 SASEGT. This CDR3 has 15 amino acids. The CDR3 nucleotides read TGTGCCAGCAGTCCCGAACAGGGAGGAAACTATGGCTACACCTTC. Translated: CASSPEQGGNYGYTF.

The rearrangement uses TRBV27 and TRBJ2-1, with 11 bases aligning to TRBD2. J was trimmed by 8 bases and V by 5 bases; bases with no gene match: 23. The germline gives CDR1 MNHEY, CDR2 SMNVEV (reference sequence). CDR3 length: 20 residues. CDR3 nucleotide sequence: TGTGCCAGCAGTCCTAACCGCGGGGTAGCGGGAGGGGGGTTTGGGTATGAGCAGTTCTTC. This codes for CASSPNRGVAGGGFGYEQFF.

The chain recombines TRBV28 with TRBJ1-1; the D is unclear. The ends were cut back, 7 bases at V and 2 bases at J, with 14 bases in the middle. The CDR3 is made up of 14 amino acids. CDR1 and CDR2 (germline): MDHEN, SYDVKM. CDR3 nucleotides: TGTGCCAGCACCTCCCCGGTCGTTAACACTGAAGCTTTCTTT. The encoded protein is CASTSPVVNTEAFF. The full variable domain, in which reference TRBV28 and TRBJ1-1 provide the parts outside the CDR3, is DVKVTQSSRYLVKRTGEKVFLECVQDMDHENMFWYRQDPGLGLRLIYFSYDVKMKEKGDIPEGYSVSREKKERFSLILESASTNQTSMYLCASTSPVVNTEAFFGQGTRLTVV.

V usage is TRBV16 and J usage is TRBJ2-3, with D uncertain. Per the germline V gene, CDR1 is KGHSY and CDR2 is FQNENV. The CDR3 sequence is 16 residues long. V was pared by 0 bases and J by 1 base, with 11 bases between. As DNA, the CDR3 is TGTGCCAGCAGCCAATCGGCCACACCTCGCACAGATACGCAGTATTTT. Its translation is CASSQSATPRTDTQYF.

V and J are TRBV30 and TRBJ1-5; the D gene is possibly TRBD1 (5 bases). Germline CDR1 reads GTSNPN; CDR2 reads SVGIG (reference sequence). This CDR3 has 15 amino acids. With 2 bases removed from V and 3 bases from J, the gap between germline ends came to 14 bases. The CDR3 nucleotides read TGTGCCTGGAGTTCGATGGGGGGTCCCAATCAGCCCCAGCATTTT. It encodes CAWSSMGGPNQPQHF.

There are a few counts of this clonotype. The chain combines TRBV20-1 with TRBJ1-6; D may be TRBD1 (6 bases). The germline V and J ends were trimmed by 4 bases and 8 bases, with 18 bases remaining between them. Germline V gene data show CDR1 as DFQATT and CDR2 as SNEGSKA (reference sequence). The CDR3 has 15 amino acids. The CDR3 nucleotides are TGCAGTGCTACCCCTACAGGGTTACGGGATTCACCCCTCCACTTT. This encodes CSATPTGLRDSPLHF.

The sample holds a few counts of this clonotype. The chain joins TRBV6-2 or TRBV6-3 to TRBJ1-2; D might be TRBD1 (6 bases). The V and J ends lost 6 bases and 2 bases respectively, with 13 bases between them. This CDR3 has 14 residues. The germline V gene encodes CDR1 MNHEY and CDR2 SVGEGT. The CDR3 nucleotides are TGTGCCAGCAGGAGGACAGCCAACAACTATGGCTACACCTTC. Protein: CASRRTANNYGYTF.